The clone carrying this T cell receptor (beta chain) was recorded only once. The antigen is unknown. Antigen-specific CD4+ T cells were expanded with viral peptide pools in the ViraFEST assay before sequencing. Following culture for ten to eleven days, CD4+ T cells were isolated. The infection with SARS-CoV-2 (confirmed by PCR) occurred in this person between March and December 2020. As their vaccination, participants received two doses of either BNT162b2 or mRNA-1273. CDR3 length equals 12 residues. V dropped 4 bases and J dropped 4 bases, with 8 bases sitting between them. Germline CDR1 SGDLS, CDR2 YYNGEE. The repertoire was sequenced with immunoSEQ multiplex PCR; TCRdb's copy has only in-frame clones and lacks some. This sample has about 18,000 clones, with over 65% found just once. This specimen belongs to a study of vaccination effects on CD4 cells after COVID-19. Overall study: Post-vaccine samples followed the second dose by a median of 72 days.

Study findings and constraints: Predominantly, the post-vaccine spike-reactive clones of convalescents comprised new vaccine-induced clones. Early post-infection timepoints were missing from the study, which also had few convalescent patients. Among infection- and vaccine-induced clones, marked clonal contraction occurred late after vaccination.

The input for sequencing was CD4+ T cells from PBMCs cultured with SARS-CoV-2 spike peptides, taken after COVID-19 vaccination. This TCR was sampled from a human donor who had a prior SARS-CoV-2 infection. The V call is TRBV9, the J call TRBJ1-2; D not resolved. CDR3 loop: CASSFDAYGYTF. In DNA, the CDR3 is TGTGCCAGCAGCTTTGATGCCTATGGCTACACCTTC.